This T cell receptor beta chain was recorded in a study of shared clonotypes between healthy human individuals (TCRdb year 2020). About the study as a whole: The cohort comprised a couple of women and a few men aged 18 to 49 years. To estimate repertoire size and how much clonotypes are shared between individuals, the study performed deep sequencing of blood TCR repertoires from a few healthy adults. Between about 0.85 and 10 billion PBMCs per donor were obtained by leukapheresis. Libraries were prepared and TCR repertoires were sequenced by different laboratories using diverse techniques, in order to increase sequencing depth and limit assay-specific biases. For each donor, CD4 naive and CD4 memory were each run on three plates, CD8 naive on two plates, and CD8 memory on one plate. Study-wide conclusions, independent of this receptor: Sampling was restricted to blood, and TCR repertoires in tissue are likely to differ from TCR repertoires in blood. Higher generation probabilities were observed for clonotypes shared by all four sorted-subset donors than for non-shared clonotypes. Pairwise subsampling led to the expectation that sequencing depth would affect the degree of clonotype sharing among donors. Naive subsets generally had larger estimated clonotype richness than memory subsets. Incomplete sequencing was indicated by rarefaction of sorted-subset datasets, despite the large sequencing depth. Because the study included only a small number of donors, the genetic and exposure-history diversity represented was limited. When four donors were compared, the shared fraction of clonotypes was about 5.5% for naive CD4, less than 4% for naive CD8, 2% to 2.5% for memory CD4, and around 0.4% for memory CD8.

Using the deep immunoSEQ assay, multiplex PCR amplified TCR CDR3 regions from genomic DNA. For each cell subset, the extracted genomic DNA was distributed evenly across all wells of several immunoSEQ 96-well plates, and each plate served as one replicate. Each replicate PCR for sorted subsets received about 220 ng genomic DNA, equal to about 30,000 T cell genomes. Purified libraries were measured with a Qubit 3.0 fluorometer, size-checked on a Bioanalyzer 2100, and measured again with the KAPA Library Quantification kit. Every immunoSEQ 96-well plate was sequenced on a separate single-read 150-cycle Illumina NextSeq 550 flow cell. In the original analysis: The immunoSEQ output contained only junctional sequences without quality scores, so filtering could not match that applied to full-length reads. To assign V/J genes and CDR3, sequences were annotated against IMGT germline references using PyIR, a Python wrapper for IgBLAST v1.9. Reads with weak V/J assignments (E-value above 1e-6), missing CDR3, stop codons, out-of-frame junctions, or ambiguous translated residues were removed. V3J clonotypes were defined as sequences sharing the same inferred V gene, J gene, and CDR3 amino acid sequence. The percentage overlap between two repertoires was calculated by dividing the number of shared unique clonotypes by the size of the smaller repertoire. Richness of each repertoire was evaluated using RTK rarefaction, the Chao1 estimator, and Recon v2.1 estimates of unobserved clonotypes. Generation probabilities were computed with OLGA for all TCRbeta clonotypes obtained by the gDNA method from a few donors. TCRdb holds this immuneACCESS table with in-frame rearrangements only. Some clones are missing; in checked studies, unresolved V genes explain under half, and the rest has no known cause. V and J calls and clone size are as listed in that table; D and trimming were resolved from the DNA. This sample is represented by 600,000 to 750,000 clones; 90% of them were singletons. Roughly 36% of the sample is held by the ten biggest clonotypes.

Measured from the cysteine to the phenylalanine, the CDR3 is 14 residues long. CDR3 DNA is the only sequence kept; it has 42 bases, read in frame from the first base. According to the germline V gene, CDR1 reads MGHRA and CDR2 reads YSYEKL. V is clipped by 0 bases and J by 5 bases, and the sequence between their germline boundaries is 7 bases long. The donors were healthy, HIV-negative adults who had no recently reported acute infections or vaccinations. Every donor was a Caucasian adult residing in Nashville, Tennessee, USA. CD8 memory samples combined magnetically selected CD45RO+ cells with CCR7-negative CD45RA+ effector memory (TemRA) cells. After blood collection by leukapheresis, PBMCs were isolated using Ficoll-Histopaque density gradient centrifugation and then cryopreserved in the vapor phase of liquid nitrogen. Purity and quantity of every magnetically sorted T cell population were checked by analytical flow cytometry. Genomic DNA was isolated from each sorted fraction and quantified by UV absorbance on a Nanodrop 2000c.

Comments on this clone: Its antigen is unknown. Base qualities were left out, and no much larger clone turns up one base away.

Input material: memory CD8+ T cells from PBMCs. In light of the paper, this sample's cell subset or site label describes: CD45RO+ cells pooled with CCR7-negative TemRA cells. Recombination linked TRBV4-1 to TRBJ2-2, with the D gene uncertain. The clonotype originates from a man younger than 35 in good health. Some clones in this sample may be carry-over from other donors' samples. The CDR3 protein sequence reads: CASSQDPETGELFF. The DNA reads TGCGCCAGCAGCCAAGATCCAGAAACCGGGGAGCTGTTTTTT.